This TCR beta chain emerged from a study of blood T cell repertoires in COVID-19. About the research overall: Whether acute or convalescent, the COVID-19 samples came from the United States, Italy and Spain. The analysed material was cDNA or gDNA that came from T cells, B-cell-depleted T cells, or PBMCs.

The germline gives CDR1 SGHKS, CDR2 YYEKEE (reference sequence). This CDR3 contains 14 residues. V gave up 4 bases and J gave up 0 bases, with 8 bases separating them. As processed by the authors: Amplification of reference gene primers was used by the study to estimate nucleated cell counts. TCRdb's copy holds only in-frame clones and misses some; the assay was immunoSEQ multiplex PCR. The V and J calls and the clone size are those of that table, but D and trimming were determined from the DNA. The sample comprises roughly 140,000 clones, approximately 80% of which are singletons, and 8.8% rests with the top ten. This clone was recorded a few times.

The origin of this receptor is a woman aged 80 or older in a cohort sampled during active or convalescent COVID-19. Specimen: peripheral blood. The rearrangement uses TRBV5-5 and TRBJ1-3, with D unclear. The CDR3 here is CASSLNPSGNTIYF. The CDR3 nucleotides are TGTGCCAGCAGCCTTAATCCCTCTGGAAACACCATATATTTT. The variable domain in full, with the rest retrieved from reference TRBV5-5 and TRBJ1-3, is DAGVTQSPTHLIKTRGQQVTLRCSPISGHKSVSWYQQVLGQGPQFIFQYYEKEERGRGNFPDRFSARQFPNYSSELNVNALLLGDSALYLCASSLNPSGNTIYFGEGSWLTVV.